Only a few counts were recorded for the clone carrying this TCR beta chain. Its antigen is not known. The sample comes from a study of CD8 T cells in ankylosing spondylitis. Study-level findings and limits: A TCR beta motif of roughly 8 highly homologous variants appeared characteristic of ankylosing spondylitis blood.

Via MiXCR, TCRdb re-called the 5' RACE reads, giving one row per CDR3 protein. The sample lists more than 250,000 distinct CDR3 sequences; 11% were seen once. The CDR3 loop spans 15 amino acids. Trimming took 5 bases from V and 5 from J, leaving 18 bases between them. The germline CDR1 and CDR2 sequences are SGHTA and FQGNSA. Sequencing used blood, either unsorted or a sorted T cell fraction (not recorded which). The chain is built from TRBV7-2 and TRBJ1-1, with a weak D call TRBD1 (6 bases). The clonotype originates from a female donor with ankylosing spondylitis or in good health (not recorded which). CDR3 coding DNA: TGTGCCAGCAGCCGAGGGGGGCAGGGAACTACTGAAGCTTTCTTT. This encodes CASSRGGQGTTEAFF.